This T cell receptor (beta chain) comes out of a study of blood T cell repertoires in COVID-19. Across the whole study: Samples taken during acute and convalescent COVID-19 were collected in the United States, Italy and Spain. In each case, the material was cDNA or gDNA derived from T cells, B-cell-depleted T cells, or PBMCs.

Original methodology: Reference gene primer amplification gave nucleated cell count estimates. The table came from immunoSEQ multiplex PCR; TCRdb's copy has only in-frame clones and leaves some out. V and J calls and clone size are copied from that table; D and trimming were computed from the DNA. The table has about 41,000 clones, 70% to 90% seen once. In its sample, this clone was seen a few times. Unmatched junction bases numbered 7, after V lost 0 bases and J lost 4 bases. Germline assignment: CDR1 LGHNA and CDR2 YSLEER. The CDR3 sequence is 17 residues long. V usage is TRBV4-3 and J usage is TRBJ2-5; TRBD2 aligns across 11 bases. What was sequenced was peripheral blood. This receptor was identified in a man aged 60-69 years with acute or convalescent COVID-19. The CDR3 here is CASSQELAGARGETQYF. The CDR3, as DNA: TGCGCCAGCAGCCAAGAACTAGCGGGGGCTCGAGGAGAGACCCAGTACTTC.